The present TCR beta chain was sequenced within a study of cytomegalovirus exposure and HLA in healthy donors. Whole-study findings and limits: Serostatus for CMV was the only available immune exposure information. High specificity and sensitivity for cytomegalovirus status were reported for the classifier. Later work showed greater clonal expansion in HLA-associated TCR beta chains than in equally common others. With later analysis, a missense DCLRE1C variant became linked to TCR beta V- and J-gene trimming.

13 Jbeta primers and 60 Vbeta primers were used for the PCR. Data came from immunoSEQ multiplex PCR; TCRdb stores just in-frame clones and leaves some out. The data show under 70,000 clones, 55% to 80% seen once. This clone was counted a single time. As yet, its antigen is unknown. The CDR3 contains 12 residues. Germline-derived CDR1 and CDR2 are SNHLY and FYNNEI. The germline V and J ends were trimmed by 7 bases and 6 bases, with 12 bases remaining between them. The sequence was collected from a young woman in good health and CMV-seronegative. The rearrangement links TRBV2 to TRBJ1-2; no clear D gene. Source material: PBMCs. CDR3 sequence (DNA): TGTGCCAGCACCCTAGAAAGCGATGGCTACACCTTC. Amino acids: CASTLESDGYTF.